Below, one T cell receptor (beta chain) is given with its context. Its antigen is not identified. These data originate in a study of cytomegalovirus exposure and HLA in healthy donors. Study-wide results and limits: Judged likely to be a sequencing artifact was a cluster of highly shared sequence variants. Presence/absence results assume similar sequencing depth per donor, which may not hold.

Use of 60 Vbeta and 13 Jbeta primers characterized the PCR. Original data processing: Approximately 9.9 million of 65 million to 95 million unique TCR beta chains were shared, per a later count. Measured with immunoSEQ multiplex PCR; TCRdb has only the in-frame clones, and not every one. That table furnishes V, J and clone size, whereas the DNA furnished D and trimming. The table has some 160,000 clones, about 80% seen once. Germline CDR1 SGHDT, CDR2 YYEEEE. J lost 4 bases, V lost 4 bases, and 4 bases had no gene match. This CDR3 spans 14 amino acids. The source is a man aged 60 to 75 in good health and CMV-seronegative. Sequenced: PBMCs. This chain joins TRBV5-6 and TRBJ1-3, with 8 bases matching TRBD1. The CDR3 loop is CASSPRGPGNTIYF. CDR3 sequence (DNA): TGTGCCAGCAGCCCCAGGGGGCCCGGAAACACCATATATTTT. The full variable domain, its missing parts supplied by reference TRBV5-6 and TRBJ1-3, is DAGVTQSPTHLIKTRGQQVTLRCSPKSGHDTVSWYQQALGQGPQFIFQYYEEEERQRGNFPDRFSGHQFPNYSSELNVNALLLGDSALYLCASSPRGPGNTIYFGEGSWLTVV.